This TCR beta chain was sequenced in a study of blood T cell repertoires in COVID-19. The authors' processing: Amplification from reference gene primers served as the basis for estimated nucleated cell counts. Assay used: immunoSEQ multiplex PCR; TCRdb lists only in-frame clones, some missing. That table supplies the V and J calls and clone size; D and trimming were determined from the DNA. This table holds 200,000 to 250,000 clones, about four fifths found once. Trimming cost V 1 base and J 0 bases, with 9 bases left between them. The CDR3 contains 15 residues. Looked up from germline, CDR1 is LGHDT and CDR2 is YNNKEL (reference sequence).

This sequence joins TRBV3-1 (or the pseudogene TRBV3-2) and TRBJ1-2, with TRBD1 as a possible D gene (5 bases). The receptor was derived from a woman older than 75 with COVID-19, enrolled during active disease. The source material was peripheral blood. CDR3 coding DNA: TGTGCCAGCAGCCAAGTCCCGACAGCTAACTATGGCTACACCTTC. Amino acid sequence: CASSQVPTANYGYTF.